This is a list of T cell receptor beta chains from one sample in a study of tumor-infiltrating lymphocytes in localized non-small cell lung cancer. Clones were sequenced by immunoSEQ multiplex PCR, and TCRdb holds only the in-frame ones, with some missing. This sample yields several thousand clones, of which approximately 60% are seen a single time; under 15% belongs to the top ten. What was sequenced was uninvolved lung tissue not adjacent to the tumor. The origin of the receptors is a human donor with non-small cell lung cancer. Each CDR3 is given with its conserved first and last residue. A D gene is named only where the DNA matches it firmly. Expanded clones get a size class; other rows say once, few or many, or leave the size out.

J gene | V gene | D gene | clone size | CDR3 protein | CDR3 DNA
TRBJ1-4 | TRBV30 | . | . | CAWSVTGLNEKLFF | TGTGCCTGGAGTGTGACAGGACTTAATGAAAAACTGTTTTTT
TRBJ1-2 | TRBV6-1 | . | . | CASMVRGRMLDGYTF | TGTGCCAGCATGGTCAGGGGACGGATGCTGGATGGCTACACCTTC
TRBJ2-3 | TRBV7-9 | . | . | CASSLDLTDTQYF | TGTGCCAGCAGCTTAGATCTAACAGATACGCAGTATTTT
TRBJ2-1 | TRBV30 | TRBD1 | few | CAWRDRGYEQFF | TGTGCCTGGAGGGACAGGGGCTATGAGCAGTTCTTC
TRBJ1-2 | TRBV10-3 | . | few | CAISESMGLGYGYTF | TGTGCCATCAGTGAGTCGATGGGTCTGGGGTATGGCTACACCTTC
TRBJ1-2 | TRBV7-8 | . | few | CASSLRGWVNYGYTF | TGTGCCAGCAGCCTCCGTGGTTGGGTTAACTATGGCTACACCTTC
TRBJ2-7 | TRBV30 | . | . | CAWGLTAIEQYF | TGTGCCTGGGGCCTTACCGCCATCGAGCAGTACTTC
TRBJ2-7 | TRBV5-3 | . | . | CASNIQGYEQYF | TGTGCCAGCAACATACAGGGCTACGAGCAGTACTTC
TRBJ1-1 | TRBV7-2 | TRBD1 | few | CASSPRTGVNTEAFF | TGTGCCAGCAGCCCCCGGACAGGGGTGAACACTGAAGCTTTCTTT
TRBJ2-1 | TRBV5-5 | . | . | CASSQFVSSYNEQFF | TGTGCCAGCAGCCAATTTGTTAGTTCCTACAATGAGCAGTTCTTC
TRBJ2-2 | TRBV7-9 | TRBD2 | few | CASSLGGGTGELFF | TGTGCCAGCAGCTTGGGCGGGGGCACCGGGGAGCTGTTTTTT
TRBJ1-2 | TRBV6-5 | TRBD1 | . | CASRTGANYGYTF | TGTGCCAGCCGAACAGGGGCTAACTATGGCTACACCTTC
TRBJ2-7 | TRBV6-1 | TRBD2 | once | CASSPREGLNYEQYF | TGTGCCAGCAGTCCAAGGGAGGGCCTGAACTACGAGCAGTACTTC
TRBJ2-7 | TRBV5-1 | . | few | CASSAVESYEQYF | TGCGCCAGCAGCGCCGTAGAGTCCTACGAGCAGTACTTC
TRBJ2-7 | TRBV19 | . | . | CASSIGTGTPKTYEQYF | TGTGCCAGTAGTATTGGGACCGGGACACCTAAAACCTACGAGCAGTACTTC
TRBJ1-1 | TRBV10-3 | TRBD1 | . | CAISEPGTGMNTEAFF | TGTGCCATCAGTGAGCCTGGGACAGGTATGAACACTGAAGCTTTCTTT
TRBJ2-5 | TRBV27 | . | medium-sized | CASSSETTGSGTQYF | TGTGCCAGCAGCTCAGAGACTACTGGGTCGGGGACCCAGTACTTC
TRBJ2-5 | TRBV4-1 | TRBD2 | . | CASSSSSAGGSETQYF | TGCGCCAGCAGCTCTTCTAGCGCGGGGGGGTCCGAGACCCAGTACTTC
TRBJ1-3 | TRBV30 | TRBD1 | few | CAWSYAGTGRNTIYF | TGTGCCTGGAGCTATGCCGGGACAGGGCGCAACACCATATATTTT
TRBJ2-7 | TRBV2 | . | . | CASKTTPSYEQYF | TGTGCCAGCAAGACAACACCCTCCTACGAGCAGTACTTC
TRBJ2-1 | TRBV2 | TRBD1 | medium-sized | CASSGGQGIGNEQFF | TGTGCCAGCAGTGGGGGACAGGGGATTGGCAATGAGCAGTTCTTC
TRBJ1-1 | TRBV5-1 | . | medium-sized | CASSSDENTEAFF | TGCGCCAGCAGCTCAGACGAGAACACTGAAGCTTTCTTT
TRBJ2-2 | TRBV5-1 | . | medium-sized | CASSWGAGELFF | TGCGCCAGCAGCTGGGGGGCAGGGGAGCTGTTTTTT
TRBJ1-5 | TRBV19 | . | medium-sized | CASSIQAGSNQPQHF | TGTGCCAGTAGTATCCAGGCGGGAAGCAATCAGCCCCAGCATTTT
TRBJ2-3 | TRBV7-2 | . | . | CASSLDPGATDTQYF | TGTGCCAGCAGCTTGGACCCGGGGGCGACAGATACGCAGTATTTT
TRBJ2-7 | TRBV30 | TRBD1 | . | CAWNRDRGHEQYF | TGTGCCTGGAACCGGGACAGGGGCCACGAGCAGTACTTC
TRBJ2-2 | TRBV5-1 | TRBD1 | . | CASSLEGGSGELFF | TGCGCCAGCAGCTTGGAAGGGGGCTCCGGGGAGCTGTTTTTT
TRBJ2-7 | TRBV6-1 | . | . | CASSDEYEQYF | TGTGCCAGCAGTGACGAATACGAGCAGTACTTC
TRBJ2-6 | TRBV29-1 | TRBD1 | . | CSADTGGSGANVLTF | TGCAGCGCTGATACAGGGGGCTCTGGGGCCAACGTCCTGACTTTC
TRBJ1-1 | TRBV6-1 | . | . | CASSERSGNTEAFF | TGTGCCAGCAGTGAAAGGTCCGGAAACACTGAAGCTTTCTTT
TRBJ2-3 | TRBV2 | . | medium-sized | CASSPTSTDTQYF | TGTGCCAGCAGTCCGACTAGCACAGATACGCAGTATTTT
TRBJ2-5 | TRBV7-2 | . | . | CASRTWGGNQETQYF | TGTGCCAGCAGGACGTGGGGAGGAAACCAAGAGACCCAGTACTTC
TRBJ2-7 | TRBV18 | . | . | CASSSGVSYEQYF | TGTGCCAGCTCATCGGGGGTGTCCTACGAGCAGTACTTC
TRBJ2-7 | TRBV5-4 | TRBD1 | medium-sized | CASSVTGDSYEQYF | TGTGCCAGCAGCGTAACAGGGGACTCCTACGAGCAGTACTTC
TRBJ1-5 | TRBV30 | . | . | CAWSAKVGSKGGQPQHF | TGTGCCTGGAGTGCCAAGGTAGGCTCCAAGGGAGGTCAGCCCCAGCATTTT
TRBJ2-5 | TRBV5-1 | . | . | CASSSLYQETQYF | TGCGCCAGCAGCTCCCTGTACCAAGAGACCCAGTACTTC